The T cell receptor (beta chain) described here comes from a study of monozygotic twins with inflammatory bowel disease. About 3,200 ng of total RNA went into each TCR library. With eight separate reactions per sample, the authors made cDNA. TCRdb re-called the 5' RACE reads and catalogs CDR3 proteins one per entry, DNA excluded. The sample holds around 410,000 distinct CDR3 sequences. Study results and limitations: Some repertoire variability may stem from patients' differing immunosuppressive treatments. Discrimination among different T cell subtypes was not achievable.

To note about this clonotype: As yet, its antigen is unknown.

The CDR3 is made up of 15 amino acids. Germline V gene sequence: CDR1 SEHNR, CDR2 FQNEAQ (reference sequence). Sequencing was done on a sample of blood. The rearrangement uses TRBV7-9 and TRBJ2-4; the D call of TRBD1 rests on TCRdb alone, since no DNA is present to check it. The origin of this receptor is a human donor with ulcerative colitis or Crohn's disease, or a healthy co-twin of an affected twin (not recorded which). CDR3 residues: CASSLAGGSKNIQYF.